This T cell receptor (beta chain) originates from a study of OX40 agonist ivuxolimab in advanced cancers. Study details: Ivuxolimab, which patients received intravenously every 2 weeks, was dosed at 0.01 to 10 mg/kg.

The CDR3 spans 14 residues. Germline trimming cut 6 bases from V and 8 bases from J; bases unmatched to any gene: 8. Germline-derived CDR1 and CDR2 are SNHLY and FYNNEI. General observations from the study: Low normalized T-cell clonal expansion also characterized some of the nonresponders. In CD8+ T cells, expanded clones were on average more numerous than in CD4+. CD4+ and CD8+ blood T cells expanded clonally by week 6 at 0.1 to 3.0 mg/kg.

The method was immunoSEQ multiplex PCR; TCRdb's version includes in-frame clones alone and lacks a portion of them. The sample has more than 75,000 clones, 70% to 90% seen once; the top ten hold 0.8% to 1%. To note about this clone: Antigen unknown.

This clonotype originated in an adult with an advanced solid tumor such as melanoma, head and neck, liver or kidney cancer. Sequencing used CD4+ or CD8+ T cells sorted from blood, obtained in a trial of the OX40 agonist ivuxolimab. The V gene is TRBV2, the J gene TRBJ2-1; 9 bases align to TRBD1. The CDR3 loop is CASSGTGRTHEQFF. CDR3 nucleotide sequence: TGTGCCAGCAGCGGGACAGGGCGAACTCATGAGCAGTTCTTC.